This is a list of T cell receptor beta chains from one sample in a study of blood T cell repertoires in COVID-19. Sequenced by immunoSEQ multiplex PCR; TCRdb stores in-frame clones only, minus some. The sample has about 45,000 clones, roughly 87% seen once; the top ten hold approximately 23%. Sequencing used peripheral blood. The origin of the receptors is a woman over 75 in a cohort sampled during active or convalescent COVID-19. Both conserved end residues are part of each CDR3. The D gene is left open where the match is weak. Clone size is given for some rows only: seen once, a few or many times, or a class if the clone is expanded.

j_gene: TRBJ2-3
d_gene: -
v_gene: TRBV6-5
abundance: -
CDR3nt: TGTGCCAGCAGTTATAGCGTCCCAGATACGCAGTATTTT
CDR3aa: CASSYSVPDTQYF

j_gene: TRBJ1-2
d_gene: -
v_gene: TRBV27
abundance: -
CDR3nt: TGTGCCAGCAGTTTTTCAGGGAACTATGGCTACACCTTC
CDR3aa: CASSFSGNYGYTF

j_gene: TRBJ2-1
d_gene: -
v_gene: TRBV18
abundance: -
CDR3nt: TGTGCCAGCTCACCCGGGCCGAAAGGGGTGGTCAATGAGCAGTTCTTC
CDR3aa: CASSPGPKGVVNEQFF

j_gene: TRBJ2-3
d_gene: -
v_gene: TRBV10-3
abundance: -
CDR3nt: TGTGCCATCAGTCCCTCCCCCACAGATACGCAGTATTTT
CDR3aa: CAISPSPTDTQYF

j_gene: TRBJ2-7
d_gene: -
v_gene: TRBV7-8
abundance: -
CDR3nt: TGTGCCAGCAGCTTAGCCGCAAGGGGGAGATACGAGCAGTACTTC
CDR3aa: CASSLAARGRYEQYF

j_gene: TRBJ2-5
d_gene: -
v_gene: TRBV6-1
abundance: -
CDR3nt: TGTGCCAGCAGTGACCTGGTCCGGGAGACCCAGTACTTC
CDR3aa: CASSDLVRETQYF

j_gene: TRBJ1-6
d_gene: -
v_gene: TRBV11-3
abundance: -
CDR3nt: TGTGCCAGCAGCTTAGAGAGAGGGAGCTCCTATAATTCACCCCTCCACTTT
CDR3aa: CASSLERGSSYNSPLHF

j_gene: TRBJ1-6
d_gene: -
v_gene: TRBV5-5
abundance: once
CDR3nt: TGTGCCAGCAGCTCCTTGGGGGGGAGGGAGAATTCACCCCTCCACTTT
CDR3aa: CASSSLGGRENSPLHF

j_gene: TRBJ1-2
d_gene: -
v_gene: TRBV11-2
abundance: -
CDR3nt: TGTGCCAGCAGCTTAGTGCAGGGATGGAACTATGGCTACACCTTC
CDR3aa: CASSLVQGWNYGYTF

j_gene: TRBJ2-1
d_gene: TRBD2
v_gene: TRBV5-6
abundance: -
CDR3nt: TGTGCCAGCAGCTTGGAACGCCACGCGACTAGCGGTGCCAATGAGCAGTTCTTC
CDR3aa: CASSLERHATSGANEQFF

j_gene: TRBJ2-1
d_gene: TRBD1
v_gene: TRBV9
abundance: -
CDR3nt: TGTGCCAGCAGCGCGGGACAGGGGGTTTACAATGAGCAGTTCTTC
CDR3aa: CASSAGQGVYNEQFF